Listed below are T cell receptor beta chains from one sample, sequenced in a study of cytotoxic CD8 clonotypes in ibrutinib-treated CLL. The assay was immunoSEQ multiplex PCR, and TCRdb's table has in-frame clones only and misses some. The sample records fewer than 150,000 clones, around four fifths being singletons. This material consisted of PBMCs, taken after 24 months of ibrutinib treatment. The receptors derive from a human donor with chronic lymphocytic leukemia. Each CDR3 is given with its conserved first and last residue. The order of the fields is D gene, clone size, V gene, J gene, CDR3 protein, CDR3 DNA. D genes are given only for firm matches. Expanded clones get a size class; other rows say once, few or many, or leave the size out.

>NA|NA|TRBV7-6|TRBJ2-5
CASSLAGFKTQYF
TGTGCCAGCAGCTTAGCGGGGTTTAAGACCCAGTACTTC
>NA|NA|TRBV28|TRBJ1-6
CASRGVSPLHF
TGTGCCTCGCGAGGAGTTTCACCCCTCCACTTT
>TRBD1|NA|TRBV15|TRBJ1-4
CATSIGQGNEKLFF
TGTGCCACCAGCATAGGACAGGGTAACGAAAAACTGTTTTTT
>NA|NA|TRBV4-2|TRBJ2-7
CASSQLVGGDYEQYF
TGTGCCAGCAGCCAATTAGTTGGAGGGGACTACGAGCAGTACTTC
>NA|NA|TRBV6-1|TRBJ1-1
CASSEVLGGTEAFF
TGTGCCAGCAGTGAAGTCCTTGGGGGAACTGAAGCTTTCTTT
>NA|once|TRBV27|TRBJ2-3
CASSLGVTDTQYF
TGTGCCAGCAGTTTAGGAGTCACAGATACGCAGTATTTT
>NA|NA|TRBV10-3|TRBJ1-5
CATSYRVEGQPQHF
TGTGCCACCAGTTACAGGGTTGAGGGGCAGCCCCAGCATTTT
>NA|NA|TRBV27|TRBJ1-2
CASSLASVGGYGYTF
TGTGCCAGCAGTTTAGCGAGCGTGGGGGGCTATGGCTACACCTTC
>NA|NA|TRBV5-1|TRBJ1-2
CASSLEWDNYGYTF
TGCGCCAGCAGCTTGGAGTGGGATAACTATGGCTACACCTTC
>TRBD1|NA|TRBV19|TRBJ1-3
CASSIQGTVGNTIYF
TGTGCCAGTAGTATCCAGGGGACAGTTGGAAACACCATATATTTT
>TRBD1|once|TRBV5-6|TRBJ1-2
CASSQARTGEGQYTF
TGTGCCAGCAGCCAGGCCAGGACAGGGGAGGGTCAGTACACCTTC
>TRBD1|many|TRBV7-9|TRBJ2-7
CASSSSSGGQYF
TGTGCCAGCAGCTCATCATCAGGGGGACAGTACTTC
>TRBD2|NA|TRBV5-5|TRBJ2-7
CASRPWGGYEQYF
TGTGCCAGCCGACCCTGGGGGGGCTACGAGCAGTACTTC
>TRBD1|NA|TRBV30|TRBJ1-1
CAWSGGQQNTEAFF
TGTGCCTGGAGCGGGGGACAGCAAAACACTGAAGCTTTCTTT
>TRBD1|NA|TRBV18|TRBJ1-1
CASSRTGDKGEAFF
TGTGCCAGCTCCCGGACAGGGGACAAAGGTGAAGCTTTCTTT
>NA|NA|TRBV20-1|TRBJ1-2
CSAFSVGYTF
TGCAGTGCTTTTAGTGTTGGCTACACCTTC
>TRBD2|NA|TRBV10-3|TRBJ2-3
CAISLGGGSTDTQYF
TGTGCCATCAGTCTCGGGGGGGGGAGCACAGATACGCAGTATTTT
>TRBD1|NA|TRBV7-2|TRBJ1-3
CASSLGKGALGNTIYF
TGTGCCAGCAGCTTAGGAAAGGGGGCGCTGGGAAACACCATATATTTT
>NA|NA|TRBV5-8|TRBJ2-1
CASSLSKSYYNEQFF
TGTGCCAGCAGCTTGAGTAAATCCTACTACAATGAGCAGTTCTTC
>NA|NA|TRBV11-3|TRBJ1-1
CASSPPGGMNTEAFF
TGTGCCAGCAGCCCTCCGGGGGGGATGAACACTGAAGCTTTCTTT
>TRBD1|NA|TRBV2|TRBJ2-1
CASTPPKGQAYNEQFF
TGTGCCAGCACTCCGCCCAAAGGACAGGCATACAATGAGCAGTTCTTC
>NA|NA|TRBV27|TRBJ1-6
CASSFRQGYYNSPLHF
TGTGCCAGCAGTTTTCGGCAGGGCTACTATAATTCACCCCTCCACTTT
>NA|NA|TRBV6-6|TRBJ1-5
CASSYDAVLSNQPQHF
TGTGCCAGCAGTTACGACGCCGTTTTGAGCAATCAGCCCCAGCATTTT
>TRBD2|many|TRBV28|TRBJ2-7
CASSFTGGDYEQYF
TGTGCCAGCAGTTTCACGGGGGGAGACTACGAGCAGTACTTC
>NA|NA|TRBV7-8|TRBJ2-1
CASSSTRVEQFF
TGTGCCAGCAGCTCAACTAGGGTTGAGCAGTTCTTC